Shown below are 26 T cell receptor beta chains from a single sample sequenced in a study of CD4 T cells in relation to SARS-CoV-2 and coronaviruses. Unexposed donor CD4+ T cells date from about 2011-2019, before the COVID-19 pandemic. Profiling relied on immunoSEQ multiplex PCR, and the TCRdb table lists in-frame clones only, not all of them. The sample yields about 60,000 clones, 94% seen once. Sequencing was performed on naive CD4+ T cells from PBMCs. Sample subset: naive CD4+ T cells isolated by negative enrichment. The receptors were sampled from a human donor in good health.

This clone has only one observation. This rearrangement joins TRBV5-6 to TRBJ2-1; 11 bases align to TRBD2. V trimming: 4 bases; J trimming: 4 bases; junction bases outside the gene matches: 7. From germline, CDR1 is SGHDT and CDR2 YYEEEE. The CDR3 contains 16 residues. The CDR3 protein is CASSRKRLAGYNEQFF. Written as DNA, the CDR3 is TGTGCCAGCAGCCGAAAGAGACTAGCGGGGTACAATGAGCAGTTCTTC.

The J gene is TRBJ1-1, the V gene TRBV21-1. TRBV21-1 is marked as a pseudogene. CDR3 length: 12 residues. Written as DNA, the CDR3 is TGTGCCAGCAGTCCCGAGAACACTGAAGCTTTCTTT. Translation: CASSPENTEAFF.

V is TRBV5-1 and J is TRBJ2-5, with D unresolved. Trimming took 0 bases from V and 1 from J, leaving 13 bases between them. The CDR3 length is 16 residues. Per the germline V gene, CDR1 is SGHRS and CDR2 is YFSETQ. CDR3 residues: CASSLGWTSFQETQYF. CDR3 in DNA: TGCGCCAGCAGCTTGGGGTGGACCTCCTTCCAAGAGACCCAGTACTTC.

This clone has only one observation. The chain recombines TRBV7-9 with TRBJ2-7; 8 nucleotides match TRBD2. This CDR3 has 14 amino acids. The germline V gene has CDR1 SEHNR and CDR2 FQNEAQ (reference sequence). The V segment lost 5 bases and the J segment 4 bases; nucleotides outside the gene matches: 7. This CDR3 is CASSVTGGAYEQYF. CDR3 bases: TGTGCCAGCAGCGTAACGGGGGGGGCATACGAGCAGTACTTC. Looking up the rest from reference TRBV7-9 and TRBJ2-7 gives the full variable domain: DTGVSQNPRHKITKRGQNVTFRCDPISEHNRLYWYRQTLGQGPEFLTYFQNEAQLEKSRLLSDRFSAERPKGSFSTLEIQRTEQGDSAMYLCASSVTGGAYEQYFGPGTRLTVT.

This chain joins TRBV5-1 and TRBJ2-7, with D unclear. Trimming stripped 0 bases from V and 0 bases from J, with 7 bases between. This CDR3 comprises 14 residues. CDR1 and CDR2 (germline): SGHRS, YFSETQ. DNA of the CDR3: TGCGCCAGCAGCTTGGCCGTGGGCTCCTACGAGCAGTACTTC. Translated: CASSLAVGSYEQYF. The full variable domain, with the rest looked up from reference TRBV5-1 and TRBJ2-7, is KAGVTQTPRYLIKTRGQQVTLSCSPISGHRSVSWYQQTPGQGLQFLFEYFSETQRNKGNFPGRFSGRQFSNSRSEMNVSTLELGDSALYLCASSLAVGSYEQYFGPGTRLTVT.

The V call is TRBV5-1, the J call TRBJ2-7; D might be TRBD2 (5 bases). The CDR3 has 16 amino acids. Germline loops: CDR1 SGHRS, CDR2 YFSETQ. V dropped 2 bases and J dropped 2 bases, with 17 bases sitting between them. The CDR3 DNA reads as TGCGCCAGCAGCTTTACTTTTGGGAGCGGAACCTACGAGCAGTACTTC. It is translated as CASSFTFGSGTYEQYF.

The CDR3 DNA follows: TGTGCCAGCAGCTTAACGGGGACTAGCGGGTACAATGAGCAGTTCTTC. It encodes CASSLTGTSGYNEQFF. This chain joins TRBV7-3 and TRBJ2-1, with 12 bases matching TRBD2. J lost 4 bases, V lost 0 bases, and 1 base had no gene match. CDR1 is SGHTA and CDR2 is FQGTGA in the germline V gene. The CDR3 has 16 amino acids.

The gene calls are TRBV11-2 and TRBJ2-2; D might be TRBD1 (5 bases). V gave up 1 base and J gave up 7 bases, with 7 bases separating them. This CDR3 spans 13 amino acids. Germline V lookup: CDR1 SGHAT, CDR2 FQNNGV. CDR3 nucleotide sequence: TGTGCCAGCAGCTTAGCAGGGATCGGGGAGCTGTTTTTT. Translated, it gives CASSLAGIGELFF.

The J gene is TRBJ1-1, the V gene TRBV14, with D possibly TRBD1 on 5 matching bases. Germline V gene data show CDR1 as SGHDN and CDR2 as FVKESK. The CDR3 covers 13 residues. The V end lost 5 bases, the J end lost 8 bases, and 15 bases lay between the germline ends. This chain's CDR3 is CASSNSAGREAFF. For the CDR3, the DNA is TGTGCCAGCAGCAACTCGGCAGGGCGCGAAGCTTTCTTT.

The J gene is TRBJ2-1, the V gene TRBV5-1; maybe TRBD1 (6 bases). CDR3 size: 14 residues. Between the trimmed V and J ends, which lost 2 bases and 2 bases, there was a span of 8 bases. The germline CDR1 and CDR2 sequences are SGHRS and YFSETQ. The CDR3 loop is CASSFSGAYNEQFF. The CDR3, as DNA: TGCGCCAGCAGCTTTTCAGGGGCCTACAATGAGCAGTTCTTC.

The CDR3 sequence is CASSRTGGASDTQYF. CDR3 sequence (DNA): TGCGCCAGCAGTCGGACAGGGGGCGCGTCAGATACGCAGTATTTT. The chain combines TRBV5-1 with TRBJ2-3, with TRBD1 matching 11 bases. Germline V CDR1 and CDR2: SGHRS, YFSETQ. The CDR3 runs to 15 residues. Losses at the gene ends were 5 bases for V and 4 bases for J; bases not matched to a gene: 6. Drawing the rest from reference TRBV5-1 and TRBJ2-3, the complete variable domain is KAGVTQTPRYLIKTRGQQVTLSCSPISGHRSVSWYQQTPGQGLQFLFEYFSETQRNKGNFPGRFSGRQFSNSRSEMNVSTLELGDSALYLCASSRTGGASDTQYFGPGTRLTVL.

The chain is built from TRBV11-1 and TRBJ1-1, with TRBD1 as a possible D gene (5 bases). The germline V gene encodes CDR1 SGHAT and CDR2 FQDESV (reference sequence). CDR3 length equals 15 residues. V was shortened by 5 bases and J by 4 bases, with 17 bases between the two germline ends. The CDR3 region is CASSERQLRTTEAFF. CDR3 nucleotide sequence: TGTGCCAGCAGCGAGAGACAGTTACGAACCACTGAAGCTTTCTTT.

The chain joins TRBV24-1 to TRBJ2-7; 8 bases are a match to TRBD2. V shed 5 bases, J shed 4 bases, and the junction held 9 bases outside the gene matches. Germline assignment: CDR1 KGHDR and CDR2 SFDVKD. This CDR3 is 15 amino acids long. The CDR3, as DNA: TGTGCCACCAGTGGAGGGGGTAGCGGGGCATACGAGCAGTACTTC. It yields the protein CATSGGGSGAYEQYF.

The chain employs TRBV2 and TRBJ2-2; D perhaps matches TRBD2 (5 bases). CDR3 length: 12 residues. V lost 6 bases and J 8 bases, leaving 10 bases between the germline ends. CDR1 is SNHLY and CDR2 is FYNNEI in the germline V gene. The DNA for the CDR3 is TGTGCCAGCAGAGGACTGGGAGGGGAGCTGTTTTTT. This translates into CASRGLGGELFF.

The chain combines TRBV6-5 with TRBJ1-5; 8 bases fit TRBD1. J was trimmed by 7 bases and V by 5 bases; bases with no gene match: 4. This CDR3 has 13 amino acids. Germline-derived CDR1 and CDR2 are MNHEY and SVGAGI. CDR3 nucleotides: TGTGCCAGCAGTCTGGACAGGGACCAGCCCCAGCATTTT. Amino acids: CASSLDRDQPQHF.

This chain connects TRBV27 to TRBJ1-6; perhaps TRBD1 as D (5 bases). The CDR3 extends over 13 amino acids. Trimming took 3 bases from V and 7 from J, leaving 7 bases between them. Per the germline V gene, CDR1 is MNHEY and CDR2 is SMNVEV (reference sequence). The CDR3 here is CASSLGTNSPLHF. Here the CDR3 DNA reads TGTGCCAGCAGTTTGGGGACGAATTCACCCCTCCACTTT.

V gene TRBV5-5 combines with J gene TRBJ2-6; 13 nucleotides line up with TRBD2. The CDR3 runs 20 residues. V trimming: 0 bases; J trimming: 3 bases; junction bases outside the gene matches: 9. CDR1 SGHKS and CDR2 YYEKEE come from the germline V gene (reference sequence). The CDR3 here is CASSLEIGLAGVSGANVLTF. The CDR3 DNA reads TGTGCCAGCAGCTTGGAGATTGGACTAGCGGGAGTTAGTGGGGCCAACGTCCTGACTTTC.

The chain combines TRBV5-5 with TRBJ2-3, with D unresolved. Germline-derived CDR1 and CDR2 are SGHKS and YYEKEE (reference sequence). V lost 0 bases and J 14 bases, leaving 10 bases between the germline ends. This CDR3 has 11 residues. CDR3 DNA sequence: TGTGCCAGCAGCTTGGACTCCACACCGTATTTT. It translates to CASSLDSTPYF.

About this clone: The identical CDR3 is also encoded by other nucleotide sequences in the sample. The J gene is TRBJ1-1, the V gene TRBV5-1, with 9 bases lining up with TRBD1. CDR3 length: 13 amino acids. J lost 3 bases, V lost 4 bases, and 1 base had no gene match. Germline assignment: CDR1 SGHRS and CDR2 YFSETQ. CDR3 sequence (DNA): TGCGCCAGCAGCAGACAGGGGGACACTGAAGCTTTCTTT. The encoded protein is CASSRQGDTEAFF.

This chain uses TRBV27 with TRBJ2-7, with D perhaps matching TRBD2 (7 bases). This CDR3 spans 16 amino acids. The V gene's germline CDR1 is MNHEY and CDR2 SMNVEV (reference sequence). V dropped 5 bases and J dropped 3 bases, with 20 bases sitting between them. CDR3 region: CASSPLLGGGGYEQYF. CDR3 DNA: TGTGCCAGCAGTCCCCTCCTAGGGGGGGGCGGCTACGAGCAGTACTTC.

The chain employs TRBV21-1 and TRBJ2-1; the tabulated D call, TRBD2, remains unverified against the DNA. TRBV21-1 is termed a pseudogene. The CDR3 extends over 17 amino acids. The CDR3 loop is CASSKRASGRSYNEQFF. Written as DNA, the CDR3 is TGTGCCAGCAGCAAACGGGCTAGCGGGAGGTCCTACAATGAGCAGTTCTTC.

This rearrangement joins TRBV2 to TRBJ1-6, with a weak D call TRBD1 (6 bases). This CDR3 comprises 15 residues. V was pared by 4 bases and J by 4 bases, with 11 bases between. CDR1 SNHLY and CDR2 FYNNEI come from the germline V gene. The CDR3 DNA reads TGTGCCAGCAGTGCGGGACAAAGATATAATTCACCCCTCCACTTT. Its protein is CASSAGQRYNSPLHF.

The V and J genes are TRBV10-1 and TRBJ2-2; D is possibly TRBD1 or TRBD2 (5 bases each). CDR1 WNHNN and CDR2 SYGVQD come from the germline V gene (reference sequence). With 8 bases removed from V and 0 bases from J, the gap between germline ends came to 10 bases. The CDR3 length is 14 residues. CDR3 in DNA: TGCGCCAGCCGAGGGGATTCGAACACCGGGGAGCTGTTTTTT. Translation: CASRGDSNTGELFF.

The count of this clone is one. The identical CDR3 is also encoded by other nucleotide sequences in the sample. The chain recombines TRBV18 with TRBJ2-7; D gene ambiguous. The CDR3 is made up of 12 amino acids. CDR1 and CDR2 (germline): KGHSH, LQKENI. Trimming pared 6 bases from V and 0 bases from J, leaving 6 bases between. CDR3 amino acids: CASSPSSYEQYF. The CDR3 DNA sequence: TGTGCCAGCTCCCCTTCCTCCTACGAGCAGTACTTC.

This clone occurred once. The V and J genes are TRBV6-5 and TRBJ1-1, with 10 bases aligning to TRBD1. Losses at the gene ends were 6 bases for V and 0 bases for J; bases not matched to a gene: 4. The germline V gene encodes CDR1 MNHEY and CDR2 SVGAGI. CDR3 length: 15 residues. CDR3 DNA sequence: TGTGCCAGCAGCTCCGGGACAGGGGTGAACACTGAAGCTTTCTTT. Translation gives CASSSGTGVNTEAFF.

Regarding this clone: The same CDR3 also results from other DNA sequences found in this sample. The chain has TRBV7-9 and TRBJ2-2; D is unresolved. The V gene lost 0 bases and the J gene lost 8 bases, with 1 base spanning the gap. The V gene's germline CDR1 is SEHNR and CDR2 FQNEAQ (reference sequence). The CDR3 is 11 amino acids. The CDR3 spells CASSLAGELFF. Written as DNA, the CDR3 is TGTGCCAGCAGCTTAGCTGGGGAGCTGTTTTTT. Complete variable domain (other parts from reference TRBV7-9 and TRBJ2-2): DTGVSQNPRHKITKRGQNVTFRCDPISEHNRLYWYRQTLGQGPEFLTYFQNEAQLEKSRLLSDRFSAERPKGSFSTLEIQRTEQGDSAMYLCASSLAGELFFGEGSRLTVL.